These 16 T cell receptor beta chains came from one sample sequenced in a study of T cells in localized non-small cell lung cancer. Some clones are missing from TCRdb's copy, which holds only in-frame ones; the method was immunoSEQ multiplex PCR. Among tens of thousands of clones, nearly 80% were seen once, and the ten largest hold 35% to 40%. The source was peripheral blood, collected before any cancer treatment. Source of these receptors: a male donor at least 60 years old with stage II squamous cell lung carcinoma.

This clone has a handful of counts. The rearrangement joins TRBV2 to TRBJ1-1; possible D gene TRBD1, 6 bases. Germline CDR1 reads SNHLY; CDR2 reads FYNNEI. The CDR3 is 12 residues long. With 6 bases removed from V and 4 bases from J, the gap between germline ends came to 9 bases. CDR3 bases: TGTGCCAGCAGGGCAGGGGCCACTGAAGCTTTCTTT. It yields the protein CASRAGATEAFF. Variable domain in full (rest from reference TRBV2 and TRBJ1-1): EPEVTQTPSHQVTQMGQEVILRCVPISNHLYFYWYRQILGQKVEFLVSFYNNEISEKSEIFDDQFSVERPDGSNFTLKIRSTKLEDSAMYFCASRAGATEAFFGQGTRLTVV.

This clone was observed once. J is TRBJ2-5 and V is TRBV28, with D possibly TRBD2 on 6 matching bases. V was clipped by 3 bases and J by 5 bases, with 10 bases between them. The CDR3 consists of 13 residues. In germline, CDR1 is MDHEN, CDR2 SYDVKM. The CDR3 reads CASSFAGRETQYF. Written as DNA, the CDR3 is TGTGCCAGCAGTTTCGCGGGACGGGAGACCCAGTACTTC.

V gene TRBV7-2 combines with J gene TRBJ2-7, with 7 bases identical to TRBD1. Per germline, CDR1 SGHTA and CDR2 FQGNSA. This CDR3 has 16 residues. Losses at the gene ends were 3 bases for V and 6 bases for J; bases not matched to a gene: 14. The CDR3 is CASSFVGGVSPIEQYF. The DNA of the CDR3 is TGTGCCAGCAGCTTCGTAGGGGGCGTCAGTCCCATCGAGCAGTACTTC.

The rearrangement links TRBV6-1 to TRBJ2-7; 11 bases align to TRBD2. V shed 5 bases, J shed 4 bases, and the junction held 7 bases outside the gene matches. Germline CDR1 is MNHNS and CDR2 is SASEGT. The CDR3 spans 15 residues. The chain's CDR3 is CASSKTSGRIYEQYF. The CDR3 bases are TGTGCCAGCAGTAAAACTAGCGGGAGAATATACGAGCAGTACTTC.

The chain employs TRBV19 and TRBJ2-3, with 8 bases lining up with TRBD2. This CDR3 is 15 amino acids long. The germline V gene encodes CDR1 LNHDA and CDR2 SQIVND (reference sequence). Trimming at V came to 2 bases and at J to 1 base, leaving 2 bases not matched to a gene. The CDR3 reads CASSIRRGGTDTQYF. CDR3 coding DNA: TGTGCCAGTAGTATACGGCGGGGGGGCACAGATACGCAGTATTTT.

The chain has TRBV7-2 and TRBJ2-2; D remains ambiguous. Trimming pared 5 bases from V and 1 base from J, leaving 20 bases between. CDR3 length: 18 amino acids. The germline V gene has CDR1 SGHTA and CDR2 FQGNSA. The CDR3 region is CASSPHPMHPQNTGELFF. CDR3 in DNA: TGTGCCAGCAGCCCCCACCCCATGCACCCGCAGAACACCGGGGAGCTGTTTTTT.

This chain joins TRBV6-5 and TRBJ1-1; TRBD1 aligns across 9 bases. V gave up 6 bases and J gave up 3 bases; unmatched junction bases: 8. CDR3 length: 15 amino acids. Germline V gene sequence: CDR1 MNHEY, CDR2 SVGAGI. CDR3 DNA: TGTGCCAGCAGATCAGACGGACAGGGGTACACTGAAGCTTTCTTT. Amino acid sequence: CASRSDGQGYTEAFF.

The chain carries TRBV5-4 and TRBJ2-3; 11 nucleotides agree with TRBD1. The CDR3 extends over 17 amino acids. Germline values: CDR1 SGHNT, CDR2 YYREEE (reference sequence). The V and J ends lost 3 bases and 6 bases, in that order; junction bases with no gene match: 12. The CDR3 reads CASSSMGGTGGLDTQYF. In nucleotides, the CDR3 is TGTGCCAGCAGCTCCATGGGGGGGACAGGGGGACTCGATACGCAGTATTTT. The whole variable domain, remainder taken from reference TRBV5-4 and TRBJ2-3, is ETGVTQSPTHLIKTRGQQVTLRCSSQSGHNTVSWYQQALGQGPQFIFQYYREEENGRGNFPPRFSGLQFPNYSSELNVNALELDDSALYLCASSSMGGTGGLDTQYFGPGTRLTVL.

CDR3 in DNA: TGCGCCAGCAGCTTGACAGAAGGGTACGAGCAGTACTTC. Its protein product is CASSLTEGYEQYF. The chain combines TRBV5-1 with TRBJ2-7, with D uncertain. V was cut by 1 base and J by 4 bases, with 9 bases left in between. The germline V gene has CDR1 SGHRS and CDR2 YFSETQ. The CDR3 length is 13 residues.

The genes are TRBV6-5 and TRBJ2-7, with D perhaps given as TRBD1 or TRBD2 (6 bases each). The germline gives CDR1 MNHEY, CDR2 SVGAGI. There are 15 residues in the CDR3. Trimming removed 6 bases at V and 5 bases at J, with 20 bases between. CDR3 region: CASSWTKRRGDEQYF. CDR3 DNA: TGTGCCAGCAGCTGGACAAAAAGAAGGGGGGACGAGCAGTACTTC.

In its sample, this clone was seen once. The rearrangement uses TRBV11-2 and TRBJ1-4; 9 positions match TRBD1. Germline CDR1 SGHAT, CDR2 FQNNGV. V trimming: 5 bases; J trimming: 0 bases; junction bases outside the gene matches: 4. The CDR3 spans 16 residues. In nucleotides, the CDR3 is TGTGCCAGCAGCCTGGGACAGGGCGCAACTAATGAAAAACTGTTTTTT. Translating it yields CASSLGQGATNEKLFF.

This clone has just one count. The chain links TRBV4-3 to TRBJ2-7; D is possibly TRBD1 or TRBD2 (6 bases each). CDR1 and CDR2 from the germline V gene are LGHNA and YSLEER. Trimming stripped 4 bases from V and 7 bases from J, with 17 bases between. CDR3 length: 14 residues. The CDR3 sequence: CASSRRAGEDEQYF. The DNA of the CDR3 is TGCGCCAGCAGCCGAAGGGCAGGGGAGGATGAGCAGTACTTC.

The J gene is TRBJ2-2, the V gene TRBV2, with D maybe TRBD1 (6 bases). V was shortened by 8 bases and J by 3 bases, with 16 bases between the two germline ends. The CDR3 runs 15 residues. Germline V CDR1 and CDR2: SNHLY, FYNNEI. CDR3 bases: TGTGCCAGCGGTCCAGGGGCGCGGGACACCGGGGAGCTGTTTTTT. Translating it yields CASGPGARDTGELFF.

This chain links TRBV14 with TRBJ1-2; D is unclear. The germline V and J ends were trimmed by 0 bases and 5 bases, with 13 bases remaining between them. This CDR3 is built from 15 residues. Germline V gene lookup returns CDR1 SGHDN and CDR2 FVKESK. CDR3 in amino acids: CASSQDLAVPYGYTF. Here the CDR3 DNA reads TGTGCCAGCAGCCAAGATTTAGCTGTTCCTTATGGCTACACCTTC.

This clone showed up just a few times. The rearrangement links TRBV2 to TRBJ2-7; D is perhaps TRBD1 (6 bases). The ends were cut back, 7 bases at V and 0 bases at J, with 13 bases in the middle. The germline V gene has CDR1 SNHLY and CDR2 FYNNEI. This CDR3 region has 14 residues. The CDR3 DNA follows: TGTGCCAGCACCCTGACAGGAAGCTCCTACGAGCAGTACTTC. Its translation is CASTLTGSSYEQYF. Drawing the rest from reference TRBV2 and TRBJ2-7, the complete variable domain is EPEVTQTPSHQVTQMGQEVILRCVPISNHLYFYWYRQILGQKVEFLVSFYNNEISEKSEIFDDQFSVERPDGSNFTLKIRSTKLEDSAMYFCASTLTGSSYEQYFGPGTRLTVT.

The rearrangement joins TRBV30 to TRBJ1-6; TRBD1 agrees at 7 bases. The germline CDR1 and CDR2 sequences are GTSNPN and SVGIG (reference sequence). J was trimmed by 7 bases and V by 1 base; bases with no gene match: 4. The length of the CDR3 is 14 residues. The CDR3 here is CAWSGQGWNSPLHF. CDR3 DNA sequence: TGTGCCTGGAGTGGACAGGGATGGAATTCACCCCTCCACTTT.